Below, 23 T cell receptor beta chains from the same sample are listed, as sequenced in a study of shared clonotypes between healthy human individuals. Clones were read by immunoSEQ multiplex PCR, and TCRdb kept only the in-frame ones, dropping some. There are under 1,100,000 clones in the sample; 65% to 80% occur only once, and about 1.5% lies in the top ten. Sequenced material: memory CD4+ T cells sorted from blood. Specified subset: CD45RA-negative fraction. All receptors come from a man between 18 and 35 years old in good health.

The chain joins TRBV7-2 to TRBJ1-6, with 9 bases aligning to TRBD1. The CDR3 covers 15 residues. J was trimmed by 8 bases and V by 5 bases; bases with no gene match: 7. The germline CDR1 and CDR2 sequences are SGHTA and FQGNSA. CDR3 in DNA: TGTGCCAGCAGCCTACAGGGGGCGCAGGATTCACCCCTCCACTTT. Amino acid sequence: CASSLQGAQDSPLHF.

V and J are TRBV6-1 and TRBJ2-7, with 7 positions matching TRBD2. Trimming cost V 5 bases and J 4 bases; bases outside gene matches: 11. The CDR3 length is 15 residues. The V gene's germline CDR1 is MNHNS and CDR2 SASEGT. CDR3 in amino acids: CASSRSGTTAYEQYF. In nucleotides, the CDR3 is TGTGCCAGCAGTAGATCCGGGACTACGGCATACGAGCAGTACTTC.

The chain links TRBV30 to TRBJ2-7; the D is unclear. V was shortened by 5 bases and J by 2 bases, with 7 bases between the two germline ends. Germline loops: CDR1 GTSNPN, CDR2 SVGIG (reference sequence). The CDR3 is 11 amino acids. Written as DNA, the CDR3 is TGTGCCTGGGCAGTTGCCTACGAGCAGTACTTC. It translates to CAWAVAYEQYF.

Regarding this clone: Other nucleotide sequences from this sample produce the same CDR3. The chain has TRBV7-2 and TRBJ2-3, with D uncertain. Germline V gene data show CDR1 as SGHTA and CDR2 as FQGNSA. The CDR3 runs 15 residues. The ends were cut back, 1 base at V and 1 base at J, with 9 bases in the middle. The CDR3 here is CASSLGLGRTDTQYF. In nucleotides, the CDR3 is TGTGCCAGCAGCTTAGGCCTAGGACGCACAGATACGCAGTATTTT.

Only a few counts were recorded for this clone. The chain combines TRBV5-4 with TRBJ2-3; TRBD2 agrees at 10 bases. CDR1 and CDR2 (germline): SGHNT, YYREEE (reference sequence). The ends lost 1 base at V and 5 bases at J; junction bases unmatched: 10. The CDR3 sequence is 17 residues long. The CDR3 reads CASSLLVSGGLGDTQYF. CDR3 nucleotides: TGTGCCAGCAGCTTGTTAGTTAGCGGGGGGCTGGGAGATACGCAGTATTTT.

For the CDR3, the DNA is TGTGCCAGCTCTCGGCGGGGAGAGGCAGATACGCAGTATTTT. Protein: CASSRRGEADTQYF. The chain combines TRBV25-1 with TRBJ2-3, with TRBD2 as a possible D gene (6 bases). This CDR3 comprises 14 residues. Per the germline V gene, CDR1 is MGHDK and CDR2 is SYGVNS. Trimming stripped 8 bases from V and 4 bases from J, with 16 bases between.

A single count supports this clone. The CDR3 region has the DNA TGTGCCAGCAGTCCTGGGAGGTCTGGAAACACCATATATTTT. Translating it yields CASSPGRSGNTIYF. The gene calls are TRBV25-1 and TRBJ1-3, with unresolved D. With 5 bases removed from V and 1 base from J, the gap between germline ends came to 9 bases. CDR3 length equals 14 residues. From germline, CDR1 is MGHDK and CDR2 SYGVNS.

V usage is TRBV9 and J usage is TRBJ2-3; 10 bases fit TRBD2. Germline CDR1 SGDLS, CDR2 YYNGEE. The CDR3 has 17 residues. V lost 4 bases to trimming and J lost 2 bases; unmatched junction nucleotides: 10. CDR3 protein: CASSSRLAGGNTDTQYF. The CDR3 DNA reads TGTGCCAGCAGCTCTAGACTAGCGGGTGGAAACACAGATACGCAGTATTTT.

The rearrangement links TRBV2 to TRBJ2-7; a possible D gene is TRBD2 (6 bases). Deletions cut 6 bases from V and 4 bases from J, with 10 bases between. Germline V lookup: CDR1 SNHLY, CDR2 FYNNEI. This CDR3 is built from 12 residues. CDR3 sequence: CASSVTSYEQYF. CDR3 coding DNA: TGTGCCAGCAGCGTGACTAGTTACGAGCAGTACTTC.

V usage is TRBV19 and J usage is TRBJ1-1, with 7 bases fitting TRBD1. The CDR3 loop spans 15 amino acids. Per germline, CDR1 LNHDA and CDR2 SQIVND (reference sequence). V shed 4 bases, J shed 0 bases, and the junction held 5 bases outside the gene matches. Here the CDR3 reads CASSTSTGMNTEAFF. The CDR3 bases are TGTGCCAGTAGTACCTCGACAGGGATGAACACTGAAGCTTTCTTT.

The chain joins TRBV11-3 to TRBJ1-6, with unresolved D. The CDR3 covers 12 residues. The germline V and J ends were trimmed by 4 bases and 13 bases, with 11 bases remaining between them. Germline values: CDR1 SGHNT, CDR2 YENEEA. CDR3 DNA: TGTGCCAGCAGCTCCCCTGGCGCTCCCCTCCACTTT. The encoded protein is CASSSPGAPLHF.

The genes are TRBV5-1 and TRBJ1-2, with 7 positions matching TRBD1. The CDR3 extends over 13 amino acids. V gave up 4 bases and J gave up 6 bases; unmatched junction bases: 6. Germline CDR1 and CDR2: SGHRS and YFSETQ. CDR3: CASSPTGQHGYTF. The CDR3, as DNA: TGCGCCAGCAGCCCGACAGGGCAGCATGGCTACACCTTC.

This clone was seen only once. This chain links TRBV7-9 with TRBJ1-3, with D perhaps TRBD1 (5 bases). The CDR3 runs to 18 residues. Germline values: CDR1 SEHNR, CDR2 FQNEAQ (reference sequence). Trimming shortened V by 2 bases and J by 2 bases, and 19 bases separated the two germline ends. The DNA of the CDR3 is TGTGCCAGCAGCTTAACAGGCCAAGACTTTTCCCCTGGAAACACCATATATTTT. This codes for CASSLTGQDFSPGNTIYF.

V and J are TRBV11-2 and TRBJ1-1; 9 nucleotides line up with TRBD1. V shed 6 bases, J shed 0 bases, and the junction held 5 bases outside the gene matches. CDR1 is SGHAT and CDR2 is FQNNGV in the germline V gene. The CDR3 loop spans 15 amino acids. The CDR3 reads CASSYRTGVNTEAFF. DNA for the CDR3: TGTGCCAGCAGTTATAGGACAGGGGTGAACACTGAAGCTTTCTTT.

The CDR3 spells CASSSDRTLNEKLFF. The CDR3, as DNA: TGCGCCAGCAGCTCGGACAGGACATTGAATGAAAAACTGTTTTTT. The chain combines TRBV5-1 with TRBJ1-4, with 7 bases identical to TRBD1. This CDR3 is built from 15 residues. Losses at the gene ends were 3 bases for V and 5 bases for J; bases not matched to a gene: 7. The germline V gene has CDR1 SGHRS and CDR2 YFSETQ.

The chain employs TRBV19 and TRBJ1-1; TRBD1 aligns across 7 bases. The V and J ends lost 0 bases and 3 bases, in that order; junction bases with no gene match: 1. The length of the CDR3 is 14 residues. Germline assignment: CDR1 LNHDA and CDR2 SQIVND (reference sequence). DNA of the CDR3: TGTGCCAGTAGTATAGACAGGGGGGACACTGAAGCTTTCTTT. Amino acids: CASSIDRGDTEAFF.

The chain recombines TRBV5-1 with TRBJ1-2; D ambiguous. Germline V gene data show CDR1 as SGHRS and CDR2 as YFSETQ. The CDR3 covers 16 residues. Trimming cost V 1 base and J 0 bases, with 13 bases left between them. The CDR3 loop is CASSLSVAEANYGYTF. Here the CDR3 DNA reads TGCGCCAGCAGCTTGAGTGTGGCGGAAGCTAACTATGGCTACACCTTC.

The chain recombines TRBV10-2 with TRBJ2-7; 8 bases map to TRBD1. The CDR3 is made up of 15 amino acids. Trimming took 3 bases from V and 1 from J; bases not matched to a gene: 5. CDR1 and CDR2 from the germline V gene are WSHSY and SAAADI. The DNA of the CDR3 is TGCGCCAGCAGTGATCCCGGGACAGGATCCTACGAGCAGTACTTC. Its translation: CASSDPGTGSYEQYF.

The rearrangement links TRBV27 to TRBJ1-2; TRBD1 matches 8 bases. CDR1 is MNHEY and CDR2 is SMNVEV in the germline V gene (reference sequence). With V trimmed by 4 bases and J by 8 bases, 9 bases remained unmatched. There are 14 residues in the CDR3. The CDR3 protein is CASSSRLTGVGYTF. CDR3 coding DNA: TGTGCCAGCAGTTCAAGATTGACAGGGGTAGGCTACACCTTC.

The chain uses TRBV5-4 and TRBJ2-7, with 16 bases matching TRBD2. CDR1 SGHNT and CDR2 YYREEE come from the germline V gene (reference sequence). Germline trimming cut 4 bases from V and 2 bases from J; bases unmatched to any gene: 3. The CDR3 is made up of 16 amino acids. CDR3 nucleotide sequence: TGTGCCAGCAGCGGGGGACTAGCGGGAGGGCCCTACGAGCAGTACTTC. Amino acids: CASSGGLAGGPYEQYF.

The chain employs TRBV5-4 and TRBJ1-6; tentative D call: TRBD1 (5 bases). Germline lookup yields CDR1 SGHNT and CDR2 YYREEE (reference sequence). The CDR3 loop spans 14 amino acids. V lost 4 bases to trimming and J lost 10 bases, with 15 bases between them. The CDR3 coding sequence is TGTGCCAGCAGCCCGGGACGTGGGGAGTCACCCCTCCACTTT. Its protein product is CASSPGRGESPLHF.

The chain couples TRBV12-5 to TRBJ2-2; D uncertain. This CDR3 spans 14 amino acids. V was pared by 5 bases and J by 2 bases, with 9 bases between. Germline-derived CDR1 and CDR2 are LGHNT and FRNRAP. Here the CDR3 reads CASGPDRNTGELFF. CDR3 sequence (DNA): TGTGCTAGTGGTCCAGACCGAAACACCGGGGAGCTGTTTTTT.

The chain links TRBV7-9 to TRBJ2-3; 8 bases line up with TRBD2. Per the germline V gene, CDR1 is SEHNR and CDR2 is FQNEAQ (reference sequence). The CDR3 covers 15 residues. Trimming at V came to 4 bases and at J to 6 bases, leaving 9 bases not matched to a gene. The chain's CDR3 is CASSWSGSTVDTQYF. DNA of the CDR3: TGTGCCAGCAGCTGGAGCGGGAGTACGGTTGATACGCAGTATTTT.